One sample yielded the 3 T cell receptor beta chains listed below, sequenced in a study of T-cell memory formation after mild COVID-19. TCRdb called the 5' RACE reads again in MiXCR, with one record for every CDR3 protein. The sample has around 300,000 distinct CDR3 sequences, under 20% seen once. Sequenced sample: PBMCs or a T cell subset sorted from them (not recorded which). These TCRs come from a young man who had mild COVID-19 (a few samples of this study predate the infection). Cell type and time point are not known.

The V call is TRBV11-2, the J call TRBJ2-5; D possibly uses TRBD1 or TRBD2 (5 bases each). Germline CDR1 is SGHAT and CDR2 is FQNNGV. V lost 3 bases, J lost 5 bases, and 13 bases lay in between. There are 14 residues in the CDR3. The CDR3: CASSLDGTWETQYF. The CDR3 DNA reads TGTGCCAGCAGCTTGGACGGGACGTGGGAGACCCAGTACTTC.

This clonotype was seen more than once but under ten times. The CDR3 DNA follows: TGCGCCAGCAGCCTGGAGAGCTCCTATAATTCACCCCTCCACTTT. Its translation: CASSLESSYNSPLHF. The chain combines TRBV4-3 with TRBJ1-6; D call uncertain. Germline CDR1 and CDR2: LGHNA and YSLEER. The V end lost 4 bases, the J end lost 0 bases, and 7 bases lay between the germline ends. There are 15 residues in the CDR3.

The chain couples TRBV20-1 to TRBJ2-1, with 14 bases identical to TRBD2. Per the germline V gene, CDR1 is DFQATT and CDR2 is SNEGSKA (reference sequence). Trimming removed 4 bases from V and 4 bases from J; junction bases left unmatched: 12. The CDR3 totals 18 residues. The CDR3 region is CSATKSGTSGGLYNEQFF. CDR3 sequence (DNA): TGCAGTGCTACCAAATCAGGGACTAGCGGGGGTTTATACAATGAGCAGTTCTTC.